The present TCR beta chain was sequenced within a study of CD4 T cells in relation to SARS-CoV-2 and coronaviruses. The method was immunoSEQ multiplex PCR; TCRdb's version includes in-frame clones alone and lacks a portion of them. This table has 60,000 to 85,000 clones, about 92% appearing once. V lost 1 base, J lost 3 bases, and 15 bases lay in between. The CDR3 consists of 17 residues. In germline, CDR1 is MDHEN, CDR2 SYDVKM. CD4+ T cells from unexposed donors were obtained before the COVID-19 pandemic (2011-2018). The V call is TRBV28, the J call TRBJ1-4; the D is unclear. This sequence was found in a human donor in good health. The source material was naive CD4+ T cells from PBMCs. Specified subset: naive CD4+ T cells isolated by negative enrichment. CDR3 region: CASSLYQAILPNEKLFF. The CDR3 nucleotides are TGTGCCAGCAGTTTATATCAGGCGATTTTGCCTAATGAAAAACTGTTTTTT.